One sample yielded the 3 T cell receptor beta chains listed below, sequenced in a study of blood T cell repertoires in COVID-19. Data came from immunoSEQ multiplex PCR; TCRdb stores just in-frame clones and leaves some out. The repertoire holds 110,000 or so clones, with 85% to 90% as singletons. Material for sequencing was peripheral blood. The receptors here all came from a man aged 65-85 years who had recovered from COVID-19.

The chain employs TRBV9 and TRBJ1-4; maybe TRBD1 (6 bases). Trimming took 4 bases from V and 2 from J, leaving 18 bases between them. This CDR3 contains 17 residues. CDR1 is SGDLS, CDR2 YYNGEE, per germline. This CDR3 is CASSRRTVNITNEKLFF. The CDR3 region has the DNA TGTGCCAGCAGCAGACGGACAGTCAACATCACTAATGAAAAACTGTTTTTT.

This clone was seen only once. The chain has TRBV3-1 (or the pseudogene TRBV3-2) and TRBJ1-1; tentatively, D is TRBD1 (5 bases). Germline V CDR1 and CDR2: LGHDT, YNNKEL (reference sequence). Trimming shortened V by 8 bases and J by 1 base, and 11 bases separated the two germline ends. CDR3 size: 13 residues. CDR3 nucleotide sequence: TGTGCCAGCGGTCGGGGGGGGAACACTGAAGCTTTCTTT. Its protein product is CASGRGGNTEAFF.

This rearrangement joins TRBV7-8 to TRBJ2-3; the D gene is possibly TRBD1 (5 bases). CDR1 and CDR2 (germline): SGHVS, FQNEAQ. Trimming removed 1 base from V and 5 bases from J, with 13 bases in between. The CDR3 has 15 residues. Written as DNA, the CDR3 is TGTGCCAGCAGCTTAGTCTGGGGCCGTAAAGATACGCAGTATTTT. This codes for CASSLVWGRKDTQYF.